This section outlines one T cell receptor (beta chain) sequence together with its context. The sample holds a few counts of this clonotype. Its antigen is currently not known. No qualities accompany the bases; no much larger clone lies one base away. The donors were roughly 39 Caucasian individuals from Russia, aged roughly 6 to 95 years, who were systemically healthy. Each donor gave approximately 9.3 milliliters of peripheral blood, collected into EDTA-treated Vacutainer tubes. Ficoll-Paque density-gradient centrifugation was used to isolate PBMCs, with at least 7 million obtained per sample. Trizol reagent was used to extract total RNA from the PBMCs, yielding at least 5.5 micrograms per sample. The percentages of naive CD45RAhigh/CD27high T cells were determined by flow cytometry on a PBMC aliquot from every donor. This sample was taken from a study of blood T cells in healthy people across ages (dated by TCRdb to 2013 to 2016). Notes on the research overall: In model experiments, roughly one uniquely barcoded TCR beta cDNA molecule per two T cells was captured by template switching. The study measured age-related changes in TCR beta repertoire diversity using deep sequencing normalized with unique cDNA molecular identifiers. The donors were divided into four age groups: young (average roughly 17 years), middle-aged (approximately 39), aged (62) and long-lived (nearly 85). For two donors (one aged 18 to 29 and one aged 80 or older), the study analyzed two additional independent replicas of 1 million unique cDNA reads from the same blood draw. The paper as a whole reports these results and caveats: The long-lived group showed more naive CD4+ T cells, fewer expanded clones and increased TCR diversity than the aged group, suggesting age selection. Because donor CMV infection status was unknown, age-related changes in expanded clonotypes were potentially confounded. Estimates of total diversity based on one million sequenced T cells were considered lower bounds and underestimates. Observed TCR beta diversity per million T cells fell roughly linearly with age, and a significant reduction was already apparent by age approximately 40. Bulk unsorted PBMC profiling prevented conclusive comparison of naive and antigen-experienced compartments. The percentage of naive T cells measured by flow cytometry correlated strongly with observed TCR beta diversity.

Library generation was performed with 5' RACE. This sample was sequenced with an Illumina HiSeq 2500. A second PCR of 7 to 11 cycles was performed with a sample-barcoded 5' primer and a J-beta primer mix. A template-switch 5' adaptor carrying 12 random nucleotides introduced a unique molecular identifier onto each TCR beta cDNA molecule. At least 2.5 million CDR3-containing paired-end reads were obtained from each sample. First-strand cDNA was synthesized from all RNA with the Mint cDNA synthesis kit, primed by a TRBC-specific oligonucleotide. After uracil-DNA glycosylase treatment, a first 18-cycle PCR used universal primers M1SS and BC2_uni_R on all cDNA. The study's processing was this. For normalization, 1 million high-quality reads were randomly selected from each sample, with every read carrying a distinct molecular identifier. Instead of being binned into consensus sequences, reads with shared molecular identifiers were discarded. MiTCR, set to a Q25 quality threshold and the strictest error-elimination algorithm, was used for CDR3 identification, clonotype clustering and error correction. A nonparametric unseen species model using Euler transformation provided a lower-bound estimate of total TCR beta diversity. Clones were called with MiXCR by TCRdb after fastp trimmed the public reads at Q25, and only in-frame beta chains were retained. Rows with a matching CDR3 protein are joined into one entry that keeps the most common DNA and genes. These V and J calls rely on TCRdb rather than the paper's analysis. The table for this sample lists more than 900,000 distinct CDR3 sequences; less than 25% of them were counted only once. In total, the top ten clones hold approximately 0.79% of the sample.

From its cysteine to its phenylalanine, the CDR3 spans 15 amino acids. The retained sequence is limited to the CDR3, 45 bases, with the frame set at the first base. V ends up 3 bases short and J 6 bases short, with an unmatched junction base count of 5. Via the germline V gene (reference sequence), CDR1 is SGHAT and CDR2 FQDESV. The sample was also reused in another study, on T cells of mothers and their children. As that second study puts it: Donors were nine systemically healthy Caucasian individuals: three mothers and their six children. cDNA synthesis consumed the entire amount of extracted RNA, loaded at roughly 1.5 ug RNA in each 15 ul reaction. Sample barcodes and 2-4 random nucleotides were added via the M1S primer in the second PCR. Each mother yielded over 9.5 million TCR beta CDR3 reads and each child roughly 3.1 million reads. In both related and unrelated pairs, thymic selection shapes the output of TCR recombination in a similar way, with inherited differences having only a minor effect. Related mother-child pairs always showed normalized repertoire overlap that was slightly higher than in unrelated mother-child pairs, though the difference was never significant. Persistent microchimeric T cell clones were not detected, at a sensitivity of about 99 clones per million clonotypes. The study used deep NGS to compare TCR beta repertoires of mothers and children, seeking features distinguishing related mother-child pairs from unrelated individuals. Mothers averaged around 43 +/- 4 years of age and children averaged about 10 +/- 4 years. Libraries were sequenced on Illumina HiSeq 2000 with 100+100 nt paired-end reads after adapter ligation with NEBNext reagents. To prevent cross-contamination, the mother and child libraries were prepared a month apart and were sequenced in separate runs. For each donor, between about 500,000 and 2,200,000 distinct TCR beta clonotypes were identified. Naive TCR beta clonotypes were estimated from low-frequency clonotypes matched to each donor's FACS-determined naive share, without sorting.

The sample comprised blood. The origin of this receptor is a girl aged 2 to 10 in good health. In this chain, TRBV11-1 is recombined with TRBJ2-1, with 10 bases matching TRBD2. The CDR3 corresponds to CASSLRLAGFNEQFF. The DNA sequence is given as TGTGCCAGCAGCTTGAGACTAGCGGGCTTCAATGAGCAGTTCTTC.